A selection of T cell receptor beta chains follows, all from one sample in a study of blood T cells in healthy people across ages. TCRdb passed the 5' RACE reads through MiXCR, listing each CDR3 protein once. The sample holds some 860,000 distinct CDR3 sequences, roughly three fifths seen once. Sequencing was carried out using blood. These TCRs come from a man between 35 and 55 years old in good health. CDR3s include the opening cysteine and the closing phenylalanine or tryptophan. The D gene is left open where the match is weak. Clone size is shown for a subset of rows, as once, few, many or a class of expanded clone.

j_call	clone_size	d_call	v_call	cdr3_aa	cdr3_nt
TRBJ1-5	-	-	TRBV7-9	CASSPQGRDQPQHF	TGTGCCAGCAGCCCTCAGGGAAGAGATCAGCCCCAGCATTTT
TRBJ2-5	-	TRBD2	TRBV7-9	CASSLALAGGGASPETQYF	TGTGCCAGCAGCTTAGCGTTGGCTGGCGGGGGGGCCTCCCCTGAGACCCAGTACTTC
TRBJ2-2	-	TRBD1	TRBV20-1	CSAGQGPGELFF	TGCAGTGCCGGACAGGGTCCCGGGGAGCTGTTTTTT
TRBJ2-5	few	TRBD1	TRBV27	CASSSRDREQETQYF	TGTGCCAGCAGTTCCCGGGACAGAGAACAAGAGACCCAGTACTTC
TRBJ2-1	-	-	TRBV6-2/TRBV6-3	CASSYSLGGGGENEQFF	TGTGCCAGCAGTTACTCTTTGGGGGGAGGGGGGGAGAATGAGCAGTTCTTC
TRBJ1-5	once	-	TRBV15	CATSRGWGQIHQPQHF	TGTGCCACCAGCAGAGGGTGGGGGCAAATCCATCAGCCCCAGCATTTT
TRBJ1-1	few	TRBD1	TRBV6-1	CASSELTGAMNTEAFF	TGTGCCAGCAGTGAATTGACAGGGGCCATGAACACTGAAGCTTTCTTT
TRBJ2-5	-	-	TRBV20-1	CSARQVNQGTQYF	TGCAGTGCTAGACAGGTTAACCAAGGGACCCAGTACTTC
TRBJ2-5	-	TRBD1	TRBV10-3	CAISESIGTGIFAWQYF	TGTGCCATCAGTGAGTCGATAGGGACAGGAATTTTTGCTTGGCAGTACTTC
TRBJ1-1	-	TRBD1	TRBV7-6	CASSLSGTGNTEAFF	TGTGCCAGCAGCTTATCCGGGACAGGGAACACTGAAGCTTTCTTT
TRBJ1-5	-	TRBD1	TRBV3-1	CASSPHRQGKGQPQHF	TGTGCCAGCAGCCCCCACCGACAGGGGAAAGGTCAGCCCCAGCATTTT
TRBJ1-4	few	-	TRBV6-5	CASSLQALNEKLFF	TGTGCCAGCAGTCTACAGGCCTTAAATGAAAAACTGTTTTTT
TRBJ2-1	-	TRBD1	TRBV6-5	CASSLNRGEQFF	TGTGCCAGCAGCCTTAACAGGGGAGAGCAGTTCTTC
TRBJ1-1	-	-	TRBV6-1	CASLRRDTEAFF	TGTGCCAGCCTGAGAAGAGACACTGAAGCTTTCTTT
TRBJ2-6	-	TRBD1	TRBV20-1	CSAREGGTGANVLTF	TGCAGTGCTAGAGAAGGGGGCACTGGGGCCAACGTCCTGACTTTC
TRBJ2-4	-	-	TRBV7-2	CASSRTNNERYF	TGTGCCAGCAGCCGGACAAACAACGAGCGGTACTTC
TRBJ2-7	few	-	TRBV28	CASSSGGLGEQYF	TGTGCCAGCAGTTCGGGGGGCCTTGGCGAGCAGTACTTC
TRBJ2-3	few	TRBD2	TRBV9	CASSAGVRGVSTDTQYF	TGTGCCAGCAGCGCCGGGGTGCGGGGGGTAAGCACAGATACGCAGTATTTT
TRBJ2-1	-	-	TRBV5-1	CASSLASGVHTDRNEQFF	TGCGCCAGCAGCTTGGCCTCGGGTGTACACACAGACAGGAATGAGCAGTTCTTC
TRBJ1-1	-	TRBD1	TRBV27	CASKDRDREAFF	TGTGCCAGCAAGGACAGGGATAGGGAAGCTTTCTTT
TRBJ2-6	-	-	TRBV6-2/TRBV6-3	CASRYRSGANVLTF	TGTGCCAGCAGGTACCGCTCTGGGGCCAACGTCCTGACTTTC
TRBJ2-7	-	-	TRBV29-1	CSVEAGVREQYF	TGCAGCGTTGAAGCGGGAGTAAGGGAGCAGTACTTC
TRBJ2-1	once	TRBD2	TRBV12-3/TRBV12-4	CASSLDPARSGINNNEQFF	TGTGCCAGCAGTTTGGATCCGGCCCGGAGCGGGATAAACAACAATGAGCAGTTCTTC
TRBJ2-1	once	TRBD1	TRBV12-3/TRBV12-4	CASSRGTGGSDEQFF	TGTGCCAGCAGCCGTGGGACAGGGGGAAGCGATGAGCAGTTCTTC
TRBJ2-7	-	TRBD1	TRBV6-2/TRBV6-3	CASSTGQGALDERYF	TGTGCCAGCAGTACGGGACAGGGGGCTCTCGACGAGCGGTACTTC
TRBJ1-2	-	TRBD1	TRBV5-1	CASSLGYSTGGSGYTF	TGCGCCAGCAGCTTGGGATACTCTACAGGGGGCAGTGGCTACACCTTC
TRBJ2-3	-	-	TRBV20-1	CSAPRTRDTQYF	TGCAGTGCTCCCCGGACCCGAGATACGCAGTATTTT
TRBJ2-5	few	-	TRBV4-1	CASSSNAETQYF	TGCGCCAGCAGCTCTAATGCAGAGACCCAGTACTTC
TRBJ2-5	-	TRBD1	TRBV7-2	CASSFRDRDETQYF	TGTGCCAGCAGCTTCCGGGACAGGGACGAGACCCAGTACTTC
TRBJ1-6	few	-	TRBV4-2	CASSQERSSYNSPLHF	TGTGCCAGCAGCCAAGAAAGGAGCTCCTATAATTCACCCCTCCACTTT
TRBJ1-2	-	-	TRBV7-2	CASSSDPGNYGYTF	TGTGCCAGCAGCTCCGATCCAGGGAACTATGGCTACACCTTC
TRBJ1-4	-	-	TRBV7-9	CASSLVAGNDEKLFF	TGTGCCAGCAGCTTAGTAGCAGGCAACGACGAAAAACTGTTTTTT
TRBJ2-4	few	TRBD2	TRBV12-3/TRBV12-4	CASSSGTSGKIYIQYF	TGTGCCAGCAGTTCAGGGACTAGCGGGAAAATATACATTCAGTACTTC
TRBJ2-5	-	-	TRBV5-5	CASVGSLAILEKRETQYF	TGTGCCAGCGTCGGTTCTTTGGCAATCCTCGAAAAGAGAGAGACCCAGTACTTC
TRBJ1-5	-	TRBD1	TRBV7-2	CASSRDSDQPQHF	TGTGCCAGCAGCAGGGACAGCGATCAGCCCCAGCATTTT
TRBJ2-2	-	-	TRBV5-5	CASSFFVQGRAGELFF	TGTGCCAGCAGCTTTTTTGTGCAGGGGAGGGCCGGGGAGCTGTTTTTT
TRBJ2-1	few	-	TRBV24-1	CATSAEGSEQFF	TGTGCCACCAGTGCGGAGGGTTCTGAGCAGTTCTTC
TRBJ2-5	once	TRBD2	TRBV28	CAGSRTSPPMDQYF	TGTGCCGGCAGTAGGACTAGTCCCCCGATGGACCAGTACTTC
TRBJ1-5	many	-	TRBV20-1	CSASSGGQWRVGNQPQHF	TGCAGTGCTAGCTCTGGAGGACAGTGGCGGGTGGGCAATCAGCCCCAGCATTTT
TRBJ1-6	-	TRBD1	TRBV20-1	CSASIVTGQGSYNSPLHF	TGCAGTGCTAGTATCGTAACGGGACAGGGCTCCTATAATTCACCCCTCCACTTT
TRBJ2-1	few	-	TRBV29-1	CSVENSVRVFF	TGCAGCGTTGAAAATTCAGTCAGGGTGTTCTTC